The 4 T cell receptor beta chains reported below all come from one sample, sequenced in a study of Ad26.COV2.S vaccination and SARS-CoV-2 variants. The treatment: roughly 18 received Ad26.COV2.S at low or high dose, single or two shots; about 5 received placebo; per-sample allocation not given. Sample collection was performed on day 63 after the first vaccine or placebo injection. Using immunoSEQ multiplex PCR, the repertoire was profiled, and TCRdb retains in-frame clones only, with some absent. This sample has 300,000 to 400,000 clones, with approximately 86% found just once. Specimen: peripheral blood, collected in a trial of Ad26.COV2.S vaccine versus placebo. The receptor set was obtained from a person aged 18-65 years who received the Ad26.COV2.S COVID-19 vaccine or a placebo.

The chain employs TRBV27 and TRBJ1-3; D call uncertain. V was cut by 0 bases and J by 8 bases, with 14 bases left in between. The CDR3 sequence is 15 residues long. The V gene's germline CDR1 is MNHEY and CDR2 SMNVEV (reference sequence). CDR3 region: CASSLSPLFRDTIYF. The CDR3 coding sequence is TGTGCCAGCAGTTTATCCCCACTGTTTAGGGACACCATATATTTT.

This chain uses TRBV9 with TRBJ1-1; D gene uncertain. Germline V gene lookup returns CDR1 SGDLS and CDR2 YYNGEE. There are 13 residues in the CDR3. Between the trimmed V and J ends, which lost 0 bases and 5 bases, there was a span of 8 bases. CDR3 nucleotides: TGTGCCAGCAGCGTAGTATGGAGTACTGAAGCTTTCTTT. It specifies CASSVVWSTEAFF. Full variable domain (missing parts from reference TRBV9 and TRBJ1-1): DSGVTQTPKHLITATGQRVTLRCSPRSGDLSVYWYQQSLDQGLQFLIQYYNGEERAKGNILERFSAQQFPDLHSELNLSSLELGDSALYFCASSVVWSTEAFFGQGTRLTVV.

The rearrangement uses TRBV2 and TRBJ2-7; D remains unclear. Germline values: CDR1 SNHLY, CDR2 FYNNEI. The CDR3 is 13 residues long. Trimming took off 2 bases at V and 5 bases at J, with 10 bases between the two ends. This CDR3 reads CASSEQPLDEQYF. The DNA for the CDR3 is TGTGCCAGCAGTGAACAGCCTCTCGACGAGCAGTACTTC.

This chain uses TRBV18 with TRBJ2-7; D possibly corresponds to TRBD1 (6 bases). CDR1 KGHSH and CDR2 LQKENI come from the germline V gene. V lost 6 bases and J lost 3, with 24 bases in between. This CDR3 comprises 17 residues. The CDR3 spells CASSPYLPRQGRYEQYF. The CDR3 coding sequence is TGTGCCAGCTCGCCTTACCTCCCCCGGCAGGGGCGCTACGAGCAGTACTTC.